This T cell receptor (beta chain) was retrieved from a study of shared clonotypes between healthy human individuals. Study-wide context: Each donor's CD8 memory used one plate, CD8 naive two, each CD4 subset three.

CDR3 length: 14 residues. In germline, CDR1 is MNHNS, CDR2 SASEGT. Between the trimmed V and J ends, which lost 4 bases and 8 bases, there was a span of 17 bases. Measured with immunoSEQ multiplex PCR; TCRdb has only the in-frame clones, and not every one. In the table there are millions of clones, more than 90% of which are singletons. This receptor was taken from a man between 18 and 29 years old in good health. The specimen was naive CD4+ T cells sorted from blood. Specified subset: CD45RA+ positively selected. The genes are TRBV6-1 and TRBJ1-2; D not certain. CDR3 DNA sequence: TGTGCCAGCAGTGGGACGGAGGGTATGAGGGGCTACACCTTC. It codes for CASSGTEGMRGYTF.